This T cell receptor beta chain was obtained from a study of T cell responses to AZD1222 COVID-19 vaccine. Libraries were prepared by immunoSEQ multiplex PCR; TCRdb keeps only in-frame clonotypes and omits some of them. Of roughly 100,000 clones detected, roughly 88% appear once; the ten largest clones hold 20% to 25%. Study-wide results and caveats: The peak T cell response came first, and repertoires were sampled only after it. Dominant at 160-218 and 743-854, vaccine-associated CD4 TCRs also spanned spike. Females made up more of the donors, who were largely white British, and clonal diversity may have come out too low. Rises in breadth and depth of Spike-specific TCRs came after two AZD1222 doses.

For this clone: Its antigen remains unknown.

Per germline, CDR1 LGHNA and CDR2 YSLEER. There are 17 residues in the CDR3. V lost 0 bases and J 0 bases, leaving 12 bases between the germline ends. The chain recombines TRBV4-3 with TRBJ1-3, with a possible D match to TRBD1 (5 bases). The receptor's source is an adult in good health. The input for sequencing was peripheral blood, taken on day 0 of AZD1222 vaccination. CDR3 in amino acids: CASSQDLGLDSGNTIYF. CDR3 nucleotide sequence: TGCGCCAGCAGCCAAGATCTGGGACTTGACTCTGGAAACACCATATATTTT.